This T cell receptor (beta chain) was recovered during a study of shared clonotypes between healthy human individuals. Assay used: immunoSEQ multiplex PCR; TCRdb lists only in-frame clones, some missing. Here the sample spans about 380,000 clones, about 96% being singletons. With 0 bases removed from V and 4 bases from J, the gap between germline ends came to 12 bases. The CDR3 loop spans 16 amino acids. Per germline, CDR1 MNHEY and CDR2 SVGAGI. The chain joins TRBV6-5 to TRBJ1-4; no reliable D call. The sequencing input was memory CD8+ T cells sorted from blood. Subset noted: CD45RO+ cells pooled with CCR7-negative TemRA cells. The receptor was isolated from a man between 25 and 39 years old in good health. The CDR3 coding sequence is TGTGCCAGCAGTTACTCGATTGGCAGGAATAATGAAAAACTGTTTTTT. Translating gives CASSYSIGRNNEKLFF.